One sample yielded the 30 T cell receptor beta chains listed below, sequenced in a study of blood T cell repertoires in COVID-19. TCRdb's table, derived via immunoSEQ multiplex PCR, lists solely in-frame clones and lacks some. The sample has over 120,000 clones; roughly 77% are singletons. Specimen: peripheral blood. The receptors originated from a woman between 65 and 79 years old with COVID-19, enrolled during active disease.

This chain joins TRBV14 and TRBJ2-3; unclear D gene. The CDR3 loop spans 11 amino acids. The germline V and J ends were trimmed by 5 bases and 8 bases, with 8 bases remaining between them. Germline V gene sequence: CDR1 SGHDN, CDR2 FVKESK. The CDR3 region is CASSATSTQYF. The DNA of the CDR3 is TGTGCCAGCAGCGCCACAAGTACGCAGTATTTT.

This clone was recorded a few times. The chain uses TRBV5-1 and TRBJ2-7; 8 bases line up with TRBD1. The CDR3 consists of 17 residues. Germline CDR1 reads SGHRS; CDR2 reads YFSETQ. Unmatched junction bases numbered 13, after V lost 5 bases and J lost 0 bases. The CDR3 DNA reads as TGCGCCAGCAGGTTCACGATTACAGGGGGAAGCTCCTACGAGCAGTACTTC. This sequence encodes CASRFTITGGSSYEQYF.

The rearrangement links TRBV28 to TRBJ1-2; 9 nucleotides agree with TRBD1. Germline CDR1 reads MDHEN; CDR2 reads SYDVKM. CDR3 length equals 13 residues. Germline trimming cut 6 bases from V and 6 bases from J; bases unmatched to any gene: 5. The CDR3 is CASRQGARNGYTF. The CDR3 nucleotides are TGTGCCAGCAGACAGGGGGCGCGGAATGGCTACACCTTC.

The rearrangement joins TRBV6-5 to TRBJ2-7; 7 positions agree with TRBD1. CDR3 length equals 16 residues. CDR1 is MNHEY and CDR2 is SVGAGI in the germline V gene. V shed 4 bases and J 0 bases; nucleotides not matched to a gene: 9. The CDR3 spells CASSSSGTASSYEQYF. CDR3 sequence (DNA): TGTGCCAGCAGTTCGTCCGGGACAGCAAGCTCCTACGAGCAGTACTTC.

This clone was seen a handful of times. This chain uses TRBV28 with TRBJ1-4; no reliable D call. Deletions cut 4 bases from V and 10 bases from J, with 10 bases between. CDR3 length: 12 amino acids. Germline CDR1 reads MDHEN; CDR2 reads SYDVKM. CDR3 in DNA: TGTGCCAGCAGTTCTACGCATCCAAAACTGTTTTTT. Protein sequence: CASSSTHPKLFF.

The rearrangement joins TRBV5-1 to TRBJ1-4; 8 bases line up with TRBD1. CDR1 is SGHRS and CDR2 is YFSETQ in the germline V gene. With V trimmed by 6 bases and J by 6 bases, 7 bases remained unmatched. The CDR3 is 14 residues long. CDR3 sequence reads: CASTPGQAHEKLFF. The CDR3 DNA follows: TGCGCCAGCACCCCGGGACAGGCTCATGAAAAACTGTTTTTT.

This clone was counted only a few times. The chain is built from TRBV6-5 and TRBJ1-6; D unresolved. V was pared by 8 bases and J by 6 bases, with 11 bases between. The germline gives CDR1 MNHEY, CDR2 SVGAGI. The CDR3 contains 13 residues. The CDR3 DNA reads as TGTGCCAGCGGAAGAGGGCGTAATTCACCCCTCCACTTT. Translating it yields CASGRGRNSPLHF.

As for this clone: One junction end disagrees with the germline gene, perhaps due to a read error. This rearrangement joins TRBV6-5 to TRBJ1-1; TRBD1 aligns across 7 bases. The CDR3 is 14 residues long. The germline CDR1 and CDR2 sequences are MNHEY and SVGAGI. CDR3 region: CASSYTAGGRDLSF. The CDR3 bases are TGTGCCAGCAGTTACACCGCAGGGGGACGGGATTTATCCTTT.

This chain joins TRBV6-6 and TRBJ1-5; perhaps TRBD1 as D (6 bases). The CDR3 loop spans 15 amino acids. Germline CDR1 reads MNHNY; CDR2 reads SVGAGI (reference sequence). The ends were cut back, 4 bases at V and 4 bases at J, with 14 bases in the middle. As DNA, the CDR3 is TGTGCCAGCAGTTTAACACAGGGCGAGAATCAGCCCCAGCATTTT. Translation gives CASSLTQGENQPQHF.

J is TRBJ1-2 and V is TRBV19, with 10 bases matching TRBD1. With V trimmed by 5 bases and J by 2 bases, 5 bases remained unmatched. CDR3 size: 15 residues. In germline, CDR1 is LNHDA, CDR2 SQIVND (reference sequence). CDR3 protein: CASSSRQGANYGYTF. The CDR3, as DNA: TGTGCCAGTAGTTCAAGACAGGGGGCAAACTATGGCTACACCTTC.

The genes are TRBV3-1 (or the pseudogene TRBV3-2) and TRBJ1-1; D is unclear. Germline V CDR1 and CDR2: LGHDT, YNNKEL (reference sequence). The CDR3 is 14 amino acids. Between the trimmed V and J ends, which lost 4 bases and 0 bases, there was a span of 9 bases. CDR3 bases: TGTGCCAGCAGCCCAGTCAACCTGAACACTGAAGCTTTCTTT. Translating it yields CASSPVNLNTEAFF.

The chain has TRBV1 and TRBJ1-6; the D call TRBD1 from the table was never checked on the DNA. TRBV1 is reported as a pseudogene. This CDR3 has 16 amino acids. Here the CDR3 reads CTSTLNRDRTYSPLHF. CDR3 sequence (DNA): TGCACCAGCACCCTCAATAGGGACAGGACCTATTCACCCCTCCACTTT.

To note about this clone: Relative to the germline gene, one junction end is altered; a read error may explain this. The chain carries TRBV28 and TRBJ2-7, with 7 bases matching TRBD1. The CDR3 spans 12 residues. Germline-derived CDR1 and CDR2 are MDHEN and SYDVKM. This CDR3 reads CASSFLSGTASF. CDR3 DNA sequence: TGTGCCAGCAGTTTCCTCTCCGGGACAGCAAGCTTC.

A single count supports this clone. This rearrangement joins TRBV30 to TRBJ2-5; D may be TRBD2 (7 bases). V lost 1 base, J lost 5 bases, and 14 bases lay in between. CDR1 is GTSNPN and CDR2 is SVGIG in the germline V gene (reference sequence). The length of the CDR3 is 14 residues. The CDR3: CAWSGHGGLETQYF. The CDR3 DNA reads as TGTGCCTGGAGTGGCCACGGGGGGCTGGAGACCCAGTACTTC. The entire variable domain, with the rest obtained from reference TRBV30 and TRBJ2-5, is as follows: SQTIHQWPATLVQPVGSPLSLECTVEGTSNPNLYWYRQAAGRGLQLLFYSVGIGQISSEVPQNLSASRPQDRQFILSSKKLLLSDSGFYLCAWSGHGGLETQYFGPGTRLLVL.

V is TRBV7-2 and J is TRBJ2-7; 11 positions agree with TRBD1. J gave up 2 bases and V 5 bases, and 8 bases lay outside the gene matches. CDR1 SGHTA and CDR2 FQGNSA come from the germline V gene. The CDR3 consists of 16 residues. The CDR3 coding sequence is TGTGCCAGCAGCCACCGGGGACAGGGGGTCGCCTACGAGCAGTACTTC. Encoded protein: CASSHRGQGVAYEQYF.

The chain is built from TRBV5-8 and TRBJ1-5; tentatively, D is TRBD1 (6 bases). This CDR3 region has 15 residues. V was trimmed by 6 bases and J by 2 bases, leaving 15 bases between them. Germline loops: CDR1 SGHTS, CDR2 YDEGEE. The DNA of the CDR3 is TGTGCCAGCACCGAAGAACCAGGGGGCAATCAGCCCCAGCATTTT. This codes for CASTEEPGGNQPQHF.

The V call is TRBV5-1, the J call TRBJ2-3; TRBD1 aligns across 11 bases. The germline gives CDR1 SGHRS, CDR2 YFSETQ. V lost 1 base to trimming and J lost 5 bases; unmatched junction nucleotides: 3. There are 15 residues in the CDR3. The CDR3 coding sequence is TGCGCCAGCAGCTTGTCTGGGACAGGGGGAGATACGCAGTATTTT. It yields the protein CASSLSGTGGDTQYF.

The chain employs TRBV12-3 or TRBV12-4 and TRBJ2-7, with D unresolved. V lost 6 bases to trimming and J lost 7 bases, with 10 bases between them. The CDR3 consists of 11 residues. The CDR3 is CASSRPGEQYF. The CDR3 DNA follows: TGTGCCAGCAGCCGGCCAGGTGAGCAGTACTTC.

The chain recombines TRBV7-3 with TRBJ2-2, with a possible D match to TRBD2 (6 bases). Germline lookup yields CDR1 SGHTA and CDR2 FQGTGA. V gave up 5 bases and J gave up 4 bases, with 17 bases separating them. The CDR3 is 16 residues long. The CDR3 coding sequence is TGTGCCAGCAGCCCTCTCGGGGGACGACGCACCGGGGAGCTGTTTTTT. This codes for CASSPLGGRRTGELFF.

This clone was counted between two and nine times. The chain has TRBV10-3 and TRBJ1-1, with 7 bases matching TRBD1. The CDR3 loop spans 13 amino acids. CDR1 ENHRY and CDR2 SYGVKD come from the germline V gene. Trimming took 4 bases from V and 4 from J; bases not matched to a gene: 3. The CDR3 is CAISATGTTEAFF. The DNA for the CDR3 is TGTGCCATCAGTGCGACAGGGACCACTGAAGCTTTCTTT.

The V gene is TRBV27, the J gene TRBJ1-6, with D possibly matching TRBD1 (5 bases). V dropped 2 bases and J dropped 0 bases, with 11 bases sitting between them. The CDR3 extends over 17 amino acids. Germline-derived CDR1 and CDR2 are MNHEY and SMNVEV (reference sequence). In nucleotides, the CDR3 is TGTGCCAGCAGTTTAGGGGGGGGAATCTCCTATAATTCACCCCTCCACTTT. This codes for CASSLGGGISYNSPLHF.

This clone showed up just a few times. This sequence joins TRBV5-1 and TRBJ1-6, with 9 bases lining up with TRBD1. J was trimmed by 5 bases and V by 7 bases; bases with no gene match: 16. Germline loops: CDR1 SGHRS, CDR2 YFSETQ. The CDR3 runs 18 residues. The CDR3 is CASRRTGQGAFDNSPLHF. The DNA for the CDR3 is TGCGCCAGCCGACGAACGGGACAGGGAGCATTCGATAATTCACCCCTCCACTTT. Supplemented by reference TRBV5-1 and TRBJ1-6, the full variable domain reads KAGVTQTPRYLIKTRGQQVTLSCSPISGHRSVSWYQQTPGQGLQFLFEYFSETQRNKGNFPGRFSGRQFSNSRSEMNVSTLELGDSALYLCASRRTGQGAFDNSPLHFGNGTRLTVT.

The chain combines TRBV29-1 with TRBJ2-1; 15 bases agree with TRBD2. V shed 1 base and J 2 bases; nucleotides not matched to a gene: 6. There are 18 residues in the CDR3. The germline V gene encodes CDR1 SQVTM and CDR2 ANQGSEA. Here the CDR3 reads CSVEVGTSGGSAYNEQFF. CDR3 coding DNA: TGCAGCGTTGAAGTTGGGACTAGCGGGGGGTCAGCCTACAATGAGCAGTTCTTC.

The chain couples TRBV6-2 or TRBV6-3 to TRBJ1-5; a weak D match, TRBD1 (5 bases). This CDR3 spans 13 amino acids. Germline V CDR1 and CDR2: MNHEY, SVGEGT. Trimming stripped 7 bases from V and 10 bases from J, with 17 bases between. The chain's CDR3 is CASTPGGVSPQHF. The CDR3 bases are TGTGCCAGCACCCCCGGGGGAGTTTCCCCCCAGCATTTT.

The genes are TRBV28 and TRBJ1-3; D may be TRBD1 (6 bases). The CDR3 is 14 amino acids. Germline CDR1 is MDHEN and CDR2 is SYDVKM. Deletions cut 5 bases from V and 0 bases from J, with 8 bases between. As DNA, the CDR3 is TGTGCCAGCAGTAAAGGGGGCTCTGGAAACACCATATATTTT. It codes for CASSKGGSGNTIYF.

This chain's CDR3 is CASSQDRGGNTIYF. CDR3 in DNA: TGTGCCAGCAGCCAAGATCGGGGAGGAAACACCATATATTTT. The rearrangement links TRBV14 to TRBJ1-3; D not certain. This CDR3 is built from 14 residues. Germline V CDR1 and CDR2: SGHDN, FVKESK. V lost 0 bases and J 4 bases, leaving 7 bases between the germline ends.

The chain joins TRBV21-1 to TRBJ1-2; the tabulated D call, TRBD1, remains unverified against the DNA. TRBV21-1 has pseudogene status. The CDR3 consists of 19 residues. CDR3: CASSDVGQGPSGTNYGYTF. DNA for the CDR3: TGTGCCAGCAGTGACGTGGGACAGGGCCCGAGCGGGACTAACTATGGCTACACCTTC.

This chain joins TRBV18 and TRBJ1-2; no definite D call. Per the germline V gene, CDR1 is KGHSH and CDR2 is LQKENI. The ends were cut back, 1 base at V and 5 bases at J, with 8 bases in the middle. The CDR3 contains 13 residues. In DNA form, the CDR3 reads TGTGCCAGCTCACCACGTGAGGTATATGGCTACACCTTC. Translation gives CASSPREVYGYTF.

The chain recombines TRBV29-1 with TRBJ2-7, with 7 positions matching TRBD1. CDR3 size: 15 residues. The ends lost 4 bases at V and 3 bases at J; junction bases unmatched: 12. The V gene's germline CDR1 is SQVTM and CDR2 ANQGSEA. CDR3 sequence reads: CSVAEGTVEDYEQYF. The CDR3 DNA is TGCAGCGTTGCAGAAGGGACAGTCGAGGACTACGAGCAGTACTTC.

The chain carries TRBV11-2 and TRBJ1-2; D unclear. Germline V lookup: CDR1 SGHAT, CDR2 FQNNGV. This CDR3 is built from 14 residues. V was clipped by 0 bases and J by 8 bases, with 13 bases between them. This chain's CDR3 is CASSLDQGLRGYTF. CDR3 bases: TGTGCCAGCAGCTTAGATCAAGGACTACGGGGCTACACCTTC.